The 22 T cell receptor beta chains given below trace back to one sample, sequenced in a study of blood T cells in healthy people across ages. Next came a second PCR, run for about 7 to 12 cycles, which used a sample-barcoded 5' primer along with a J-beta primer mix. TCRdb redid the calling of the 5' RACE reads with MiXCR, one entry per CDR3 protein. The sample has around 1,700,000 distinct CDR3 sequences; about 28% are singletons. The sample comprised blood. These receptors were obtained from a woman in her twenties or thirties in good health.

This clonotype came up a few times. This sequence joins TRBV2 and TRBJ2-1; 9 positions match TRBD2. The CDR3 is 15 amino acids. Germline loops: CDR1 SNHLY, CDR2 FYNNEI. Unmatched junction bases numbered 5, after V lost 2 bases and J lost 6 bases. The CDR3 DNA is TGTGCCAGCAGTGAATGGCTAGCGGGAAGCAATGAGCAGTTCTTC. Amino acid sequence: CASSEWLAGSNEQFF.

This clonotype was observed a handful of times. The genes are TRBV6-5 and TRBJ2-3; perhaps TRBD2 as D (5 bases). V lost 7 bases and J 4 bases, leaving 18 bases between the germline ends. Germline values: CDR1 MNHEY, CDR2 SVGAGI. CDR3 length equals 15 residues. The CDR3 region has the DNA TGTGCCAGCAAGGCTGCTAGCCCCAAGGCAGATACGCAGTATTTT. Amino acids: CASKAASPKADTQYF.

The rearrangement uses TRBV10-3 and TRBJ2-7; D perhaps matches TRBD1 (5 bases). Between the trimmed V and J ends, which lost 4 bases and 0 bases, there was a span of 16 bases. Germline V CDR1 and CDR2: ENHRY, SYGVKD. This CDR3 spans 16 amino acids. DNA for the CDR3: TGTGCCATCAGTGGCAGGGCTGGGGATAGCTCCTACGAGCAGTACTTC. The encoded protein is CAISGRAGDSSYEQYF.

V and J are TRBV11-3 and TRBJ2-7; D may be TRBD1 (6 bases). The tail of the sequence fits TRBJ2-4 better, so the J call may be wrong. CDR1 and CDR2 (germline): SGHNT, YENEEA. CDR3 length: 17 residues. Here the CDR3 DNA reads TGTGCCAGCAGCTTTCTTCCGGGACACCTAGCCAAAAACATTCAGTACTTC. This encodes CASSFLPGHLAKNIQYF.

This sequence joins TRBV14 and TRBJ2-1, with 9 bases identical to TRBD1. This CDR3 has 15 amino acids. V lost 7 bases, J lost 4 bases, and 8 bases stayed unmatched. The germline gives CDR1 SGHDN, CDR2 FVKESK. The CDR3 is CASKKGQGNYNEQFF. The DNA for the CDR3 is TGTGCCAGCAAAAAGGGACAGGGCAATTACAATGAGCAGTTCTTC.

The chain links TRBV5-1 to TRBJ2-7; TRBD1 matches 9 bases. CDR1 and CDR2 (germline): SGHRS, YFSETQ. V lost 0 bases to trimming and J lost 3 bases; unmatched junction nucleotides: 4. The CDR3 covers 15 residues. CDR3 nucleotide sequence: TGCGCCAGCAGCTTGGGTCGGACAGGGGACTACGAGCAGTACTTC. Its translation is CASSLGRTGDYEQYF.

The V gene is TRBV9, the J gene TRBJ1-2; TRBD1 is a possible D gene (6 bases). The CDR3 has 14 amino acids. Between the trimmed V and J ends, which lost 1 base and 3 bases, there was a span of 10 bases. Germline CDR1 and CDR2: SGDLS and YYNGEE. CDR3 in amino acids: CASSVRGGDYGYTF. The CDR3 nucleotides are TGTGCCAGCAGCGTAAGGGGGGGAGACTATGGCTACACCTTC. Together with reference TRBV9 and TRBJ1-2, the CDR3 gives the full variable domain: DSGVTQTPKHLITATGQRVTLRCSPRSGDLSVYWYQQSLDQGLQFLIQYYNGEERAKGNILERFSAQQFPDLHSELNLSSLELGDSALYFCASSVRGGDYGYTFGSGTRLTVV.

In regard to this clonotype: A much larger clone sits a single nucleotide away, making a read error possible. V gene TRBV10-3 combines with J gene TRBJ2-7, with a weak D call TRBD2 (5 bases). Deletions cut 4 bases from V and 9 bases from J, with 19 bases between. CDR3 length: 14 residues. Germline V gives CDR1 ENHRY, CDR2 SYGVKD. The DNA for the CDR3 is TGTGCCATCAGTGGGACTGAGGGCTACGAGCGGCAGTACTTC. As protein: CAISGTEGYERQYF.

This clonotype was detected a few times. This chain connects TRBV18 to TRBJ2-1; D possibly uses TRBD1 or TRBD2 (5 bases each). Germline CDR1 reads KGHSH; CDR2 reads LQKENI. The CDR3 has 14 residues. Deletions cut 8 bases from V and 7 bases from J, with 18 bases between. CDR3 residues: CASPAPGPRNEQFF. The CDR3 DNA is TGTGCCAGCCCCGCCCCGGGGCCGCGGAATGAGCAGTTCTTC.

This rearrangement joins TRBV19 to TRBJ2-7; a possible D gene is TRBD1 (6 bases). CDR3 length: 17 amino acids. V lost 5 bases to trimming and J lost 3 bases, with 23 bases between them. Germline V gives CDR1 LNHDA, CDR2 SQIVND (reference sequence). The CDR3 bases are TGTGCCAGTAGTGCATCCTATCGAACAGGGAGCTACTACGAGCAGTACTTC. Translation gives CASSASYRTGSYYEQYF.

The chain carries TRBV4-1 and TRBJ2-2; 10 nucleotides match TRBD2. CDR1 MGHRA and CDR2 YSYEKL come from the germline V gene. The CDR3 spans 16 residues. Trimming at V came to 1 base and at J to 4 bases, leaving 3 bases not matched to a gene. CDR3 sequence (DNA): TGCGCCAGCAGCCAAGTTCCTAGCGGGAGCACCGGGGAGCTGTTTTTT. Amino acids: CASSQVPSGSTGELFF.

This clonotype was seen at least ten times. This chain links TRBV20-1 with TRBJ1-5, with D hard to call. The CDR3 consists of 12 residues. V dropped 3 bases and J dropped 1 base, with 4 bases sitting between them. The germline V gene encodes CDR1 DFQATT and CDR2 SNEGSKA (reference sequence). As DNA, the CDR3 is TGCAGTGCTAGGGAGAGCAATCAGCCCCAGCATTTT. Its translation: CSARESNQPQHF.

The chain links TRBV9 to TRBJ1-3, with D perhaps matching TRBD1 (5 bases). Trimming removed 0 bases from V and 4 bases from J, with 11 bases in between. This CDR3 spans 15 amino acids. Germline CDR1 SGDLS, CDR2 YYNGEE. The CDR3 is CASSVVSGKGNTIYF. In DNA, the CDR3 is TGTGCCAGCAGCGTAGTTTCAGGGAAAGGAAACACCATATATTTT.

This clonotype showed up just a few times. This chain joins TRBV10-1 and TRBJ2-3; possible D gene TRBD2, 6 bases. The V end was cut by 0 bases, the J end by 0 bases, with 10 bases between. Looked up from germline, CDR1 is WNHNN and CDR2 is SYGVQD (reference sequence). The CDR3 runs to 16 residues. Here the CDR3 reads CASSESRTTSTDTQYF. DNA for the CDR3: TGCGCCAGCAGTGAGTCTAGGACTACTAGCACAGATACGCAGTATTTT.

This clonotype was picked up one time. CDR3 nucleotides: TGCAGTGCTAGAGTTCTCGGGACAGCCACTTCCACAGATACGCAGTATTTT. Translating it yields CSARVLGTATSTDTQYF. The rearrangement joins TRBV20-1 to TRBJ2-3; 7 positions match TRBD1. The CDR3 covers 17 residues. Germline lookup yields CDR1 DFQATT and CDR2 SNEGSKA (reference sequence). The ends lost 1 base at V and 2 bases at J; junction bases unmatched: 12.

Regarding this clonotype: This may arise from a read error, as a much more abundant clone is one base away. The chain carries TRBV12-3 or TRBV12-4 and TRBJ2-6; 9 bases match TRBD1. The CDR3 totals 18 residues. V shed 5 bases, J shed 3 bases, and the junction held 11 bases outside the gene matches. The CDR3 loop is CASSPDRGVALGANVLTF. Here the CDR3 DNA reads TGTGCCAGCAGTCCGGACAGGGGAGTGGCGCTTGGGGCCAACGTCCTGACTTTC.

The rearrangement uses TRBV12-3 or TRBV12-4 and TRBJ1-2; 7 positions match TRBD1. V was pared by 5 bases and J by 8 bases, with 14 bases of the junction left unmatched. This CDR3 spans 15 amino acids. CDR3 coding DNA: TGTGCCAGCAGTCCTGGGACAGCCCTCTTAGGGGGCTACACCTTC. Translation gives CASSPGTALLGGYTF.

This rearrangement joins TRBV6-2 or TRBV6-3 to TRBJ2-5, with a weak D call TRBD2 (6 bases). V was trimmed by 6 bases and J by 3 bases, leaving 20 bases between them. Germline CDR1 is MNHEY and CDR2 is SVGEGT. The CDR3 is 16 amino acids. The CDR3 nucleotides read TGTGCCAGCAGACTATCTTTCGGGAGAATGAAAGAGACCCAGTACTTC. Residues: CASRLSFGRMKETQYF.

The chain carries TRBV7-6 and TRBJ2-7; D uncertain. Per germline, CDR1 SGHVS and CDR2 FNYEAQ. This CDR3 comprises 14 residues. V was pared by 1 base and J by 2 bases, with 9 bases between. CDR3 coding DNA: TGTGCCAGCAGCTTAGGAGTGCTAACCTACGAGCAGTACTTC. As protein: CASSLGVLTYEQYF.

In its sample, this clonotype was seen a few times. The CDR3 loop reads CSATGNPPYEQYF. The CDR3 DNA sequence: TGCAGTGCTACTGGAAACCCACCCTACGAGCAGTACTTC. V usage is TRBV20-1 and J usage is TRBJ2-7; D is ambiguous. V dropped 4 bases and J dropped 2 bases, with 12 bases sitting between them. CDR1 and CDR2 (germline): DFQATT, SNEGSKA (reference sequence). The CDR3 loop spans 13 amino acids.

This clonotype was seen only a few times. The chain is built from TRBV2 and TRBJ2-1; tentative D call: TRBD1 (5 bases). Trimming left V 1 base short and J 10 bases short, with 11 bases between. Per germline, CDR1 SNHLY and CDR2 FYNNEI. The CDR3 runs 13 residues. Here the CDR3 reads CASSEEGEEEQFF. CDR3 nucleotide sequence: TGTGCCAGCAGTGAAGAAGGGGAAGAAGAGCAGTTCTTC.

This clonotype was recorded at least ten times. The chain uses TRBV2 and TRBJ2-7, with D hard to call. The germline V gene has CDR1 SNHLY and CDR2 FYNNEI. The ends were cut back, 6 bases at V and 2 bases at J, with 11 bases in the middle. This CDR3 spans 13 amino acids. The CDR3 protein is CASRDQTAYEQYF. For the CDR3, the DNA is TGTGCCAGCAGAGACCAAACGGCCTACGAGCAGTACTTC. Full variable domain (rest looked up from reference TRBV2 and TRBJ2-7): EPEVTQTPSHQVTQMGQEVILRCVPISNHLYFYWYRQILGQKVEFLVSFYNNEISEKSEIFDDQFSVERPDGSNFTLKIRSTKLEDSAMYFCASRDQTAYEQYFGPGTRLTVT.